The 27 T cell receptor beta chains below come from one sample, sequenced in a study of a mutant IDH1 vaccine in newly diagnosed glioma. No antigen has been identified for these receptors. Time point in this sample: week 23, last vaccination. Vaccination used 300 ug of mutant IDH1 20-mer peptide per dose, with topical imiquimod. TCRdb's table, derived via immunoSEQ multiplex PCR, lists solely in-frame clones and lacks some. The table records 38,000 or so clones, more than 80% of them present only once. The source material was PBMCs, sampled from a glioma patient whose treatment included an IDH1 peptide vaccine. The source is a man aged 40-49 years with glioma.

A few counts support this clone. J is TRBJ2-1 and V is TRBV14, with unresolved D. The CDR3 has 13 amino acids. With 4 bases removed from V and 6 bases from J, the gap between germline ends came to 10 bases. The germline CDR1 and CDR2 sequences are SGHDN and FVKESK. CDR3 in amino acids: CASSPVLRNEQFF. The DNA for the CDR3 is TGTGCCAGCAGCCCGGTGCTCCGCAATGAGCAGTTCTTC.

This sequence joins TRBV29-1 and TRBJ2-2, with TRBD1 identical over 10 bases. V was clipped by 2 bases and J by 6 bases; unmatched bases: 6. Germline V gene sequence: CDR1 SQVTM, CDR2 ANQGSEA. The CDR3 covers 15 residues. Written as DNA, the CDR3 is TGCAGCGTTGAACTCGACAGGGGGCGCCCCGGGGAGCTGTTTTTT. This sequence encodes CSVELDRGRPGELFF.

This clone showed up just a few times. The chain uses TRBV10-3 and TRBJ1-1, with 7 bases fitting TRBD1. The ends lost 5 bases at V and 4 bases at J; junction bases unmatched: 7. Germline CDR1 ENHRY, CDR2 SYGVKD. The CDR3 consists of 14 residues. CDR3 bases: TGTGCCATCAGTATAGGACAGGTCGCCACTGAAGCTTTCTTT. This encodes CAISIGQVATEAFF.

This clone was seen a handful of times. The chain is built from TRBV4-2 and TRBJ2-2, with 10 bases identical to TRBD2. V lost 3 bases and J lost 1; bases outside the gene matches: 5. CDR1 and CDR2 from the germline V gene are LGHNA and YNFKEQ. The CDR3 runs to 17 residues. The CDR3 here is CASSQPPSGGNTGELFF. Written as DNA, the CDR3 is TGTGCCAGCAGCCAGCCCCCTAGCGGGGGGAACACCGGGGAGCTGTTTTTT.

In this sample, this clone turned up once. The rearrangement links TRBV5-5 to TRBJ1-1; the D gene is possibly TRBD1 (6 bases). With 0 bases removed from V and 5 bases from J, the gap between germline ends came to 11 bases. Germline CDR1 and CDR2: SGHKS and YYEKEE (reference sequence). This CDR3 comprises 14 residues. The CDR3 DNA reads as TGTGCCAGCAGCTTGGAGAACAGGGCGACTGAAGCTTTCTTT. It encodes CASSLENRATEAFF.

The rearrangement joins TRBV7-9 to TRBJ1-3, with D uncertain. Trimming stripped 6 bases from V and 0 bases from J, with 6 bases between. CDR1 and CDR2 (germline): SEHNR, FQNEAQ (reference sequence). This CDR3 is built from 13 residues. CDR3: CASRRTSGNTIYF. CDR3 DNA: TGTGCCAGCAGACGTACCTCTGGAAACACCATATATTTT.

In nucleotides, the CDR3 is TGTGCCAGCAGCTTCCAGGCCGGTACCACCGGGGAGCTGTTTTTT. Translation gives CASSFQAGTTGELFF. The chain links TRBV7-9 to TRBJ2-2; D remains ambiguous. CDR1 and CDR2 (germline): SEHNR, FQNEAQ (reference sequence). The V gene lost 3 bases and the J gene lost 4 bases, with 12 bases spanning the gap. The CDR3 runs to 15 residues. Filled out from reference TRBV7-9 and TRBJ2-2, the complete variable domain reads DTGVSQNPRHKITKRGQNVTFRCDPISEHNRLYWYRQTLGQGPEFLTYFQNEAQLEKSRLLSDRFSAERPKGSFSTLEIQRTEQGDSAMYLCASSFQAGTTGELFFGEGSRLTVL.

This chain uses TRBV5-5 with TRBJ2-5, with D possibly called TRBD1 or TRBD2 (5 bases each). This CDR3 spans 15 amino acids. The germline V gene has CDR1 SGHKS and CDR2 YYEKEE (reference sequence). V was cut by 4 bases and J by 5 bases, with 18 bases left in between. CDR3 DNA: TGTGCCAGCAGCCAAGCTTCCCTGGGGGAGGAGACCCAGTACTTC. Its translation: CASSQASLGEETQYF.

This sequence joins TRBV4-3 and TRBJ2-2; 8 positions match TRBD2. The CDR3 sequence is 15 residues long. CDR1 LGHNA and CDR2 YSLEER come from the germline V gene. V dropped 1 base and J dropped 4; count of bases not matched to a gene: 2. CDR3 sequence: CASSQATSGTGELFF. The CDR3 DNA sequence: TGCGCCAGCAGCCAAGCAACTAGCGGCACCGGGGAGCTGTTTTTT.

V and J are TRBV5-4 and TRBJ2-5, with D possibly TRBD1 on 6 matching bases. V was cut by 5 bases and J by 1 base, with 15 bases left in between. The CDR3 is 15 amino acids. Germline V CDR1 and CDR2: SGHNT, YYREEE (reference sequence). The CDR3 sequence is CASSAPGVGQETQYF. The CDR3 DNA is TGTGCCAGCAGTGCACCAGGGGTGGGCCAAGAGACCCAGTACTTC.

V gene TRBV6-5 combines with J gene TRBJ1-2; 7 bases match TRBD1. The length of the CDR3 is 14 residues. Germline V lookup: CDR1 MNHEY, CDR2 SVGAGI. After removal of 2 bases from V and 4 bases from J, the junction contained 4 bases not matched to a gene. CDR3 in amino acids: CASSYDRARYGYTF. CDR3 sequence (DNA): TGTGCCAGCAGTTACGACAGGGCCCGCTATGGCTACACCTTC.

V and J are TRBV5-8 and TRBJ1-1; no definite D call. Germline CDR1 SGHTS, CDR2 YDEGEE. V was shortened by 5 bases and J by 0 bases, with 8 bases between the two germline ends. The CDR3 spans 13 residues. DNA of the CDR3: TGTGCCAGCAGGCAAATTATGAACACTGAAGCTTTCTTT. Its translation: CASRQIMNTEAFF. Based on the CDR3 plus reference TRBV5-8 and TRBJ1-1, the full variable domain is EAGVTQSPTHLIKTRGQQATLRCSPISGHTSVYWYQQALGLGLQFLLWYDEGEERNRGNFPPRFSGRQFPNYSSELNVNALELEDSALYLCASRQIMNTEAFFGQGTRLTVV.

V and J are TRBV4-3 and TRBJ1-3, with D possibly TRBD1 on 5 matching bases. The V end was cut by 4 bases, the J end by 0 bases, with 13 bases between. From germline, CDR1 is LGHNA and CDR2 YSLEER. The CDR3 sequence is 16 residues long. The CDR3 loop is CASSPSPTVSGNTIYF. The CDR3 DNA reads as TGCGCCAGCAGCCCTAGCCCGACAGTCTCTGGAAACACCATATATTTT.

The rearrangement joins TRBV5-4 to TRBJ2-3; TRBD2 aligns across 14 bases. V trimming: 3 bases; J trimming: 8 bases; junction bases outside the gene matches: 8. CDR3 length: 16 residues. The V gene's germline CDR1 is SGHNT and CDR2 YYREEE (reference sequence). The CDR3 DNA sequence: TGTGCCAGCAGCTCTCGGACTAGCGGGAGGATGGGTACGCAGTATTTT. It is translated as CASSSRTSGRMGTQYF.

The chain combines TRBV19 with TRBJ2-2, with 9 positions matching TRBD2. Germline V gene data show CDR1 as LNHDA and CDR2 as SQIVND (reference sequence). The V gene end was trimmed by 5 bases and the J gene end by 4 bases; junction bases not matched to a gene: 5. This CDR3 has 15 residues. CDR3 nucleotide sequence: TGTGCCAGTAGTCGAATAGCGGGGGCCACCGGGGAGCTGTTTTTT. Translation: CASSRIAGATGELFF.

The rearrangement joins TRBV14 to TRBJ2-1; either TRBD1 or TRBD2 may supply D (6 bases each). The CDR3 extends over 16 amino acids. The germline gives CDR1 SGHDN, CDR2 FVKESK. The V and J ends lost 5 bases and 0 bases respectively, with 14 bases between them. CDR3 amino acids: CASSGGPSSSYNEQFF. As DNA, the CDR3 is TGTGCCAGCAGCGGGGGGCCTTCGAGCTCCTACAATGAGCAGTTCTTC.

CDR3 sequence: CASSRRREETQYF. DNA of the CDR3: TGCGCCAGCAGCAGGAGGAGGGAAGAGACCCAGTACTTC. The genes are TRBV5-1 and TRBJ2-5; a possible D gene is TRBD2 (6 bases). V was trimmed by 4 bases and J by 3 bases, leaving 10 bases between them. There are 13 residues in the CDR3. Per germline, CDR1 SGHRS and CDR2 YFSETQ.

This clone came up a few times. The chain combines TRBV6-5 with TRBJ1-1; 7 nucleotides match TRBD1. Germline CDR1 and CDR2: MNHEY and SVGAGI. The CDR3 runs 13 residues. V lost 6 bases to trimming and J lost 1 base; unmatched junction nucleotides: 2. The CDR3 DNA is TGTGCCAGCAGGACAGGGCCGAACACTGAAGCTTTCTTT. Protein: CASRTGPNTEAFF.

The CDR3: CASGLSYEQYF. In DNA, the CDR3 is TGTGCCAGCGGACTTTCCTACGAGCAGTACTTC. J is TRBJ2-7 and V is TRBV28, with D possibly matching TRBD2 (5 bases). From germline, CDR1 is MDHEN and CDR2 SYDVKM. This CDR3 is 11 amino acids long. V shed 8 bases and J shed 1 base, with 6 bases lying between them.

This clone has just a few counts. The CDR3 sequence: CASSRDRHNQPQHF. The CDR3 bases are TGTGCCAGCAGTCGCGACAGGCACAATCAGCCCCAGCATTTT. This chain connects TRBV28 to TRBJ1-5; a weak D match, TRBD1 (6 bases). The V gene lost 5 bases and the J gene lost 3 bases, with 11 bases spanning the gap. The V gene's germline CDR1 is MDHEN and CDR2 SYDVKM. The CDR3 totals 14 residues.

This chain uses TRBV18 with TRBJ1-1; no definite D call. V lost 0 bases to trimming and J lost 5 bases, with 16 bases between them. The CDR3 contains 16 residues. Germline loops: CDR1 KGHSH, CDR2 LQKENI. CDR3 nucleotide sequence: TGTGCCAGCTCACCACCGGTAATCAGCGGAGGGACTGAAGCTTTCTTT. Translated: CASSPPVISGGTEAFF. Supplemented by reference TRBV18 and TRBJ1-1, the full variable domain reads NAGVMQNPRHLVRRRGQEARLRCSPMKGHSHVYWYRQLPEEGLKFMVYLQKENIIDESGMPKERFSAEFPKEGPSILRIQQVVRGDSAAYFCASSPPVISGGTEAFFGQGTRLTVV.

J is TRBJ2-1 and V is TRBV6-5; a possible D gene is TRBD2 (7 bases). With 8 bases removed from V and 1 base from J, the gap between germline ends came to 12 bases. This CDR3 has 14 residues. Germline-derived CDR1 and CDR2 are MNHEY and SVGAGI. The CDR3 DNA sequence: TGTGCCAGCTGGAGGGGGGGGTCCTACAATGAGCAGTTCTTC. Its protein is CASWRGGSYNEQFF.

Written as DNA, the CDR3 is TGTGCCAGCAGCGAATGGACAGTTCTTGCCTACGAGCAGTACTTC. Its translation is CASSEWTVLAYEQYF. The genes are TRBV11-2 and TRBJ2-7; possible D gene TRBD1, 6 bases. CDR3 length: 15 residues. From germline, CDR1 is SGHAT and CDR2 FQNNGV. V lost 5 bases, J lost 2 bases, and 16 bases lay in between.

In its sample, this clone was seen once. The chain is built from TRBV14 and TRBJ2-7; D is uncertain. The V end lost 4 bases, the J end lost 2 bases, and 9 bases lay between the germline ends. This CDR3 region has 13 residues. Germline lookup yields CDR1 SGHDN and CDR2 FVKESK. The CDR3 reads CASSPQVPYEQYF. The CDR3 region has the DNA TGTGCCAGCAGCCCGCAAGTCCCCTACGAGCAGTACTTC. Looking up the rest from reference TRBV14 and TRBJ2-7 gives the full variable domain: EAGVTQFPSHSVIEKGQTVTLRCDPISGHDNLYWYRRVMGKEIKFLLHFVKESKQDESGMPNNRFLAERTGGTYSTLKVQPAELEDSGVYFCASSPQVPYEQYFGPGTRLTVT.

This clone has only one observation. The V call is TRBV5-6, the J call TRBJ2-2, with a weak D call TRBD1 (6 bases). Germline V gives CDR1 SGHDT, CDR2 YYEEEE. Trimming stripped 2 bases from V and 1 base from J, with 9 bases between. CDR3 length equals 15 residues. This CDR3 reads CASSLSGVNTGELFF. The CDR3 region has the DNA TGTGCCAGCAGCTTATCAGGGGTGAACACCGGGGAGCTGTTTTTT.

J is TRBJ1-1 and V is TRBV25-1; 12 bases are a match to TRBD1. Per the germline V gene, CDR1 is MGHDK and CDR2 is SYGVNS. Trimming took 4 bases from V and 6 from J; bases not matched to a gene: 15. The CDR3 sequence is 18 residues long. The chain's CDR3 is CASSVVVGTGGAGAEAFF. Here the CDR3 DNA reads TGTGCCAGCAGTGTAGTCGTCGGGACAGGGGGCGCGGGGGCTGAAGCTTTCTTT. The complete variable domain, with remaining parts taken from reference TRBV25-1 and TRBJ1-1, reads EADIYQTPRYLVIGTGKKITLECSQTMGHDKMYWYQQDPGMELHLIHYSYGVNSTEKGDLSSESTVSRIRTEHFPLTLESARPSHTSQYLCASSVVVGTGGAGAEAFFGQGTRLTVV.

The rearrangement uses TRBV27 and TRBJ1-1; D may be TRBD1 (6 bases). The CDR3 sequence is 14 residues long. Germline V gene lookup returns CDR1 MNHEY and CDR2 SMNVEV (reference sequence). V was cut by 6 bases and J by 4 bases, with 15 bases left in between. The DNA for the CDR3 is TGTGCCAGCAGGGCGACAGGTACGGGCACTGAAGCTTTCTTT. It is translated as CASRATGTGTEAFF.